The 2 T cell receptor beta chains reported below all come from one sample, sequenced in a study of a mutant IDH1 vaccine in newly diagnosed glioma. Only in-frame clones appear in the TCRdb table, and some are missing; sequencing was by immunoSEQ multiplex PCR. The table includes around 34,000 clones, 45% to 70% detected once. Time point given: week 5, during vaccination. Doses of 300 ug of mutant IDH1 20-mer peptide were given with topical imiquimod. These receptors have no known antigen. The starting material was PBMCs, obtained from a glioma patient whose treatment included an IDH1 peptide vaccine. These receptors were obtained from a woman between 18 and 29 years old with glioma.

This chain joins TRBV27 and TRBJ2-1; 11 bases line up with TRBD2. CDR3 length equals 14 residues. Per germline, CDR1 MNHEY and CDR2 SMNVEV (reference sequence). V lost 5 bases to trimming and J lost 12 bases; unmatched junction nucleotides: 9. The CDR3 loop reads CASSVGLAVRGQFF. The CDR3 nucleotides are TGTGCCAGCAGTGTGGGACTAGCGGTCCGAGGGCAGTTCTTC.

This rearrangement joins TRBV11-2 to TRBJ2-7, with D maybe TRBD2 (5 bases). CDR1 is SGHAT and CDR2 is FQNNGV in the germline V gene. The CDR3 length is 13 residues. V shed 5 bases and J shed 5 bases, with 13 bases lying between them. The CDR3 spells CASSHLGSHEQYF. The DNA of the CDR3 is TGTGCCAGCAGCCACCTAGGGAGCCACGAGCAGTACTTC.